The 19 T cell receptor beta chains given below trace back to one sample, sequenced in a study of T cells in localized non-small cell lung cancer. Clones were read by immunoSEQ multiplex PCR, and TCRdb kept only the in-frame ones, dropping some. The sample lists 25,000 to 30,000 clones; around 92% were seen once. The sample was peripheral blood mononuclear cells, taken before any cancer treatment. These receptors were obtained from a woman between 35 and 75 years old with stage III lung adenocarcinoma.

J is TRBJ2-3 and V is TRBV19; TRBD2 agrees at 9 bases. CDR3 length: 19 residues. Trimming removed 3 bases from V and 1 base from J; junction bases left unmatched: 14. Per germline, CDR1 LNHDA and CDR2 SQIVND (reference sequence). CDR3 bases: TGTGCCAGTAGTATCACACAGGACTTAGCGGGAGAGGGCACAGATACGCAGTATTTT. It translates to CASSITQDLAGEGTDTQYF. Full variable domain (missing parts from reference TRBV19 and TRBJ2-3): DGGITQSPKYLFRKEGQNVTLSCEQNLNHDAMYWYRQDPGQGLRLIYYSQIVNDFQKGDIAEGYSVSREKKESFPLTVTSAQKNPTAFYLCASSITQDLAGEGTDTQYFGPGTRLTVL.

Of note for this clone: This sample also contains other DNA sequences that code for the same CDR3. The rearrangement joins TRBV19 to TRBJ2-7, with D possibly being TRBD2 (5 bases). Germline CDR1 is LNHDA and CDR2 is SQIVND (reference sequence). Trimming left V 4 bases short and J 4 bases short, with 17 bases between. The CDR3 covers 15 residues. This chain's CDR3 is CASSTWRGSSYEQYF. CDR3 nucleotide sequence: TGTGCCAGTAGTACCTGGAGAGGGAGCTCTTACGAGCAGTACTTC.

The rearrangement uses TRBV6-5 and TRBJ1-1; D uncertain. The germline V gene encodes CDR1 MNHEY and CDR2 SVGAGI. V was clipped by 3 bases and J by 7 bases, with 6 bases between them. The CDR3 consists of 11 residues. The CDR3 loop reads CASSYWGEAFF. CDR3 bases: TGTGCCAGCAGTTATTGGGGTGAAGCTTTCTTT.

The chain uses TRBV9 and TRBJ2-2; no definite D call. V lost 0 bases and J lost 0, with 9 bases in between. Germline V gene sequence: CDR1 SGDLS, CDR2 YYNGEE. The CDR3 spans 16 residues. CDR3 sequence reads: CASSVDDAPNTGELFF. CDR3 nucleotides: TGTGCCAGCAGCGTAGATGACGCACCGAACACCGGGGAGCTGTTTTTT.

The chain has TRBV19 and TRBJ2-3; a possible D gene is TRBD2 (6 bases). Germline V gives CDR1 LNHDA, CDR2 SQIVND (reference sequence). This CDR3 has 13 amino acids. The V gene lost 3 bases and the J gene lost 6 bases, with 10 bases spanning the gap. CDR3 in amino acids: CASSIGRGDTQYF. For the CDR3, the DNA is TGTGCCAGTAGTATCGGGCGGGGTGATACGCAGTATTTT.

V and J are TRBV7-3 and TRBJ2-1; D is ambiguous. V lost 5 bases, J lost 1 base, and 18 bases lay in between. This CDR3 is 17 amino acids long. Germline V CDR1 and CDR2: SGHTA, FQGTGA. Written as DNA, the CDR3 is TGTGCCAGCAGCCCCCGGGCCTACACGGCGTCCTACAATGAGCAGTTCTTC. The encoded protein is CASSPRAYTASYNEQFF.

V usage is TRBV11-3 and J usage is TRBJ2-1; possible D gene TRBD2, 6 bases. The CDR3 runs 14 residues. V was shortened by 5 bases and J by 8 bases, with 16 bases between the two germline ends. CDR1 and CDR2 (germline): SGHNT, YENEEA. CDR3 sequence reads: CASSRGASEHEQFF. The CDR3 DNA follows: TGTGCCAGCAGCCGTGGGGCTAGCGAGCATGAGCAGTTCTTC.

The chain carries TRBV28 and TRBJ2-1, with 9 bases fitting TRBD1. CDR1 MDHEN and CDR2 SYDVKM come from the germline V gene. The CDR3 covers 14 residues. The J segment lost 4 bases and the V segment lost 6 bases, leaving 4 bases of the junction unmatched. Here the CDR3 reads CASRLQGAYNEQFF. The CDR3 bases are TGTGCCAGCAGACTACAGGGGGCGTACAATGAGCAGTTCTTC.

This chain connects TRBV5-4 to TRBJ2-6, with no clear D. Trimming shortened V by 0 bases and J by 4 bases, and 8 bases separated the two germline ends. This CDR3 is built from 15 residues. The germline CDR1 and CDR2 sequences are SGHNT and YYREEE (reference sequence). CDR3 loop: CASSLDGPGANVLTF. CDR3 in DNA: TGTGCCAGCAGCTTGGACGGGCCAGGGGCCAACGTCCTGACTTTC.

This chain joins TRBV5-1 and TRBJ1-3; D unclear. This CDR3 contains 13 residues. V was cut by 0 bases and J by 2 bases, with 3 bases left in between. CDR1 is SGHRS, CDR2 YFSETQ, per germline. The CDR3 here is CASSLGPGNTIYF. The CDR3 nucleotides read TGCGCCAGCAGCTTGGGGCCTGGAAACACCATATATTTT. Full variable domain (remainder filled in from reference TRBV5-1 and TRBJ1-3): KAGVTQTPRYLIKTRGQQVTLSCSPISGHRSVSWYQQTPGQGLQFLFEYFSETQRNKGNFPGRFSGRQFSNSRSEMNVSTLELGDSALYLCASSLGPGNTIYFGEGSWLTVV.

The rearrangement joins TRBV13 to TRBJ2-7; TRBD2 might be the D (6 bases). This CDR3 is 12 amino acids long. The germline V and J ends were trimmed by 4 bases and 7 bases, with 11 bases remaining between them. Germline CDR1 is PRHDT and CDR2 is FYEKMQ (reference sequence). Here the CDR3 DNA reads TGTGCCAGCAGCTGGGGGGTAAGGGAGCAGTACTTC. The encoded protein is CASSWGVREQYF.

The CDR3: CASSLAGELAGGSSYNEQFF. The DNA for the CDR3 is TGTGCCAGCAGCTTAGCCGGAGAGCTAGCGGGAGGAAGCTCCTACAATGAGCAGTTCTTC. The chain is built from TRBV7-2 and TRBJ2-1; 11 bases map to TRBD2. The V and J ends lost 0 bases and 0 bases, in that order; junction bases with no gene match: 10. The germline gives CDR1 SGHTA, CDR2 FQGNSA. CDR3 length equals 20 residues.

This clone showed up just once. This rearrangement joins TRBV10-3 to TRBJ2-3; TRBD2 is a possible D gene (6 bases). The germline V gene encodes CDR1 ENHRY and CDR2 SYGVKD. V dropped 9 bases and J dropped 6 bases, with 19 bases sitting between them. This CDR3 is 14 amino acids long. This chain's CDR3 is CAISGGPTVDTQYF. In nucleotides, the CDR3 is TGTGCCATTTCCGGAGGGCCCACGGTGGATACGCAGTATTTT.

The chain links TRBV10-3 to TRBJ2-5; TRBD2 matches 10 bases. V shed 2 bases, J shed 4 bases, and the junction held 4 bases outside the gene matches. This CDR3 has 15 residues. Germline CDR1 and CDR2: ENHRY and SYGVKD. CDR3 loop: CAISELLAGVETQYF. The CDR3 region has the DNA TGTGCCATCAGTGAGCTGCTAGCGGGAGTAGAGACCCAGTACTTC.

This sequence joins TRBV11-2 and TRBJ1-4; D is perhaps TRBD1 (5 bases). CDR3 length: 13 residues. V dropped 1 base and J dropped 11 bases, with 11 bases sitting between them. Germline CDR1 reads SGHAT; CDR2 reads FQNNGV. CDR3 region: CASSLADRGKLFF. Written as DNA, the CDR3 is TGTGCCAGCAGCTTAGCCGACAGAGGGAAACTGTTTTTT.

V is TRBV4-3 and J is TRBJ2-1; no definite D call. CDR1 LGHNA and CDR2 YSLEER come from the germline V gene. This CDR3 has 13 amino acids. The V gene lost 0 bases and the J gene lost 4 bases, with 4 bases spanning the gap. CDR3 nucleotides: TGCGCCAGCAGCCAAGACTCTTACAATGAGCAGTTCTTC. It yields the protein CASSQDSYNEQFF.

V gene TRBV10-3 combines with J gene TRBJ1-5, with D uncertain. Germline values: CDR1 ENHRY, CDR2 SYGVKD. This CDR3 comprises 13 residues. The ends were cut back, 2 bases at V and 7 bases at J, with 9 bases in the middle. CDR3 DNA sequence: TGTGCCATCAGTGAGGGGTATGGACAGCCCCAGCATTTT. This translates into CAISEGYGQPQHF.

The V and J genes are TRBV2 and TRBJ1-1; TRBD1 matches at 7 bases. This CDR3 has 23 amino acids. Germline assignment: CDR1 SNHLY and CDR2 FYNNEI. V was clipped by 4 bases and J by 6 bases; unmatched bases: 35. The CDR3 here is CASSVAGEGAHYGKLVGSAEAFF. The CDR3 DNA follows: TGTGCCAGCAGTGTAGCGGGGGAGGGGGCGCATTACGGTAAATTAGTGGGTAGCGCTGAAGCTTTCTTT. Filled out from reference TRBV2 and TRBJ1-1, the complete variable domain reads EPEVTQTPSHQVTQMGQEVILRCVPISNHLYFYWYRQILGQKVEFLVSFYNNEISEKSEIFDDQFSVERPDGSNFTLKIRSTKLEDSAMYFCASSVAGEGAHYGKLVGSAEAFFGQGTRLTVV.

The rearrangement links TRBV20-1 to TRBJ2-2; D gene uncertain. This CDR3 comprises 11 residues. The V gene's germline CDR1 is DFQATT and CDR2 SNEGSKA (reference sequence). Trimming cost V 5 bases and J 7 bases, with 8 bases left between them. The CDR3 nucleotides are TGCAGTGCTTCCCGGAACGGGGAGCTGTTTTTT. This codes for CSASRNGELFF.